The next 23 T cell receptor beta chains were all read from a single sample in a study of blood T cells in healthy people across ages. A second PCR, run for about 6 to 11 cycles, used a sample-barcoded 5' primer plus a J-beta primer mix. From the 5' RACE reads, TCRdb called clonotypes with MiXCR, one entry per CDR3 protein. The data contain around 1,700,000 distinct CDR3 sequences, approximately 30% of them seen just once; the ten biggest clones take up roughly 8.2%. Sequencing used blood. These receptors all stem from a woman aged 25 to 39 in good health.

V gene TRBV20-1 combines with J gene TRBJ1-5, with D possibly being TRBD1 (5 bases). CDR3 length: 15 amino acids. Trimming took 3 bases from V and 4 from J, leaving 16 bases between them. Germline-derived CDR1 and CDR2 are DFQATT and SNEGSKA (reference sequence). CDR3 sequence reads: CSARLGTAGNQPQHF. CDR3 in DNA: TGCAGTGCTAGGTTGGGGACTGCGGGGAATCAGCCCCAGCATTTT.

The chain couples TRBV27 to TRBJ2-3; TRBD1 or TRBD2 may be the D gene (5 bases each). Germline CDR1 MNHEY, CDR2 SMNVEV (reference sequence). CDR3 size: 20 residues. Trimming removed 7 bases from V and 0 bases from J, with 29 bases in between. Here the CDR3 DNA reads TGTGCCAGCACCAATGGGGGAGTAGGGCCCCATGACTTCAGCACAGATACGCAGTATTTT. Its translation: CASTNGGVGPHDFSTDTQYF.

The chain couples TRBV20-1 to TRBJ1-4, with 7 bases identical to TRBD1. The germline gives CDR1 DFQATT, CDR2 SNEGSKA (reference sequence). Losses at the gene ends were 3 bases for V and 4 bases for J; bases not matched to a gene: 5. The CDR3 extends over 14 amino acids. CDR3 sequence: CSARSGTVNEKLFF. CDR3 nucleotides: TGCAGTGCTAGGTCCGGGACAGTTAATGAAAAACTGTTTTTT.

This clonotype came up once. A much larger clone is a single base away; this may be a read error. V usage is TRBV7-9 and J usage is TRBJ2-7; D possibly corresponds to TRBD1 (6 bases). V was cut by 8 bases and J by 2 bases, with 19 bases left in between. CDR3 length: 15 amino acids. Per the germline V gene, CDR1 is SEHNR and CDR2 is FQNEAQ (reference sequence). The CDR3 loop reads CASGKTSGVPYEQYF. Written as DNA, the CDR3 is TGTGCCAGCGGCAAGACATCAGGGGTTCCCTACGAGCAGTACTTC.

This clonotype was found a few times. The rearrangement links TRBV14 to TRBJ2-2; 8 nucleotides line up with TRBD1. Germline CDR1 reads SGHDN; CDR2 reads FVKESK. V dropped 4 bases and J dropped 0; count of bases not matched to a gene: 4. CDR3 length: 16 amino acids. The CDR3 DNA is TGTGCCAGCAGCCCCCTGACAGGGGCGAACACCGGGGAGCTGTTTTTT. Amino acids: CASSPLTGANTGELFF.

The chain has TRBV20-1 and TRBJ2-7; D is tentatively TRBD1 or TRBD2 (5 bases each). This CDR3 contains 13 residues. Germline V gives CDR1 DFQATT, CDR2 SNEGSKA (reference sequence). V lost 6 bases and J 7 bases, leaving 19 bases between the germline ends. The CDR3 reads CSATGTAYNEQYF. In nucleotides, the CDR3 is TGCAGTGCGACCGGGACCGCATACAATGAGCAGTACTTC.

CDR3 DNA: TGTGCCACCCTACTAGACCCCACGAGCTACGAGCAGTACTTC. It translates to CATLLDPTSYEQYF. This chain joins TRBV10-3 and TRBJ2-7; tentative D call: TRBD2 (5 bases). The CDR3 is 14 amino acids. Trimming removed 10 bases from V and 3 bases from J, with 19 bases in between. Germline V lookup: CDR1 ENHRY, CDR2 SYGVKD.

V is TRBV12-3 or TRBV12-4 and J is TRBJ2-3; possibly TRBD2 for D (6 bases). V was cut by 5 bases and J by 2 bases, with 14 bases left in between. The CDR3 is 15 amino acids. CDR3 protein: CASSGDSTVTDTQYF. The DNA for the CDR3 is TGTGCCAGCAGTGGGGACTCCACCGTCACAGATACGCAGTATTTT.

J is TRBJ1-5 and V is TRBV7-2; D ambiguous. This CDR3 has 15 amino acids. Germline CDR1 is SGHTA and CDR2 is FQGNSA. V dropped 1 base and J dropped 5 bases, with 12 bases sitting between them. CDR3 residues: CASSLDVMGYQPQHF. The CDR3 DNA reads as TGTGCCAGCAGCTTAGATGTGATGGGATATCAGCCCCAGCATTTT.

A remark on this clonotype: A single base separates this from a much larger clone, so it may be a read error. V and J are TRBV29-1 and TRBJ2-7; D remains ambiguous. Per the germline V gene, CDR1 is SQVTM and CDR2 is ANQGSEA. Trimming took 8 bases from V and 3 from J, leaving 17 bases between them. This CDR3 has 13 residues. CDR3 coding DNA: TGCAGCATTACGATAGGGTTCCTCTACGAGCAGTACTTC. This codes for CSITIGFLYEQYF.

This clonotype was counted only a few times. The chain recombines TRBV7-2 with TRBJ2-1; 8 nucleotides agree with TRBD2. J was trimmed by 4 bases and V by 3 bases; bases with no gene match: 5. CDR3 length equals 15 residues. Germline loops: CDR1 SGHTA, CDR2 FQGNSA. The CDR3 nucleotides read TGTGCCAGCAGCTTTACGACTAGCGATTACAATGAGCAGTTCTTC. This encodes CASSFTTSDYNEQFF.

This clonotype was detected only a few times. The chain combines TRBV24-1 with TRBJ2-1, with 8 bases fitting TRBD1. The length of the CDR3 is 16 residues. CDR1 is KGHDR and CDR2 is SFDVKD in the germline V gene. Trimming cost V 4 bases and J 9 bases; bases outside gene matches: 13. For the CDR3, the DNA is TGTGCCACCAGTGACCCTTCGACAGGGGTCGTGGGTGAGCAGTTCTTC. Translation gives CATSDPSTGVVGEQFF.

A few counts support this clonotype. The chain combines TRBV10-2 with TRBJ2-5; no firm D call. V dropped 7 bases and J dropped 4 bases, with 1 base sitting between them. The CDR3 is 9 residues long. Germline V CDR1 and CDR2: WSHSY, SAAADI. CDR3 coding DNA: TGCGCCAGCACAGAGACCCAGTACTTC. Its protein product is CASTETQYF.

J is TRBJ1-4 and V is TRBV2, with D perhaps TRBD1 (6 bases). V was trimmed by 6 bases and J by 2 bases, leaving 7 bases between them. The CDR3 runs 13 residues. Germline loops: CDR1 SNHLY, CDR2 FYNNEI. The CDR3 region has the DNA TGTGCCAGCAGCGGACAGACTAATGAAAAACTGTTTTTT. Translating it yields CASSGQTNEKLFF.

This clonotype was seen more than once but under ten times. J is TRBJ1-5 and V is TRBV28; D is undetermined. The CDR3 covers 15 residues. Germline values: CDR1 MDHEN, CDR2 SYDVKM. Trimming shortened V by 3 bases and J by 7 bases, and 16 bases separated the two germline ends. In DNA form, the CDR3 reads TGTGCCAGCAGTTTCGGGTCTCCCTCCATCCAGCCCCAGCATTTT. Translation gives CASSFGSPSIQPQHF.

The chain has TRBV9 and TRBJ2-2, with D tentatively TRBD2 (5 bases). The germline CDR1 and CDR2 sequences are SGDLS and YYNGEE. Trimming removed 2 bases at V and 4 bases at J, with 12 bases between. The CDR3 sequence is 15 residues long. The CDR3 region is CASSVMMAGTGELFF. The CDR3 DNA follows: TGTGCCAGCAGCGTGATGATGGCGGGCACCGGGGAGCTGTTTTTT.

Details on this clonotype: A read error may explain this, as a much larger clone is one base away. CDR3 loop: CSASFGSGGNEQCF. As DNA, the CDR3 is TGCAGTGCCTCCTTTGGATCGGGGGGCAATGAGCAGTGCTTC. The rearrangement joins TRBV20-1 to TRBJ2-1, with TRBD2 as a possible D gene (7 bases). The CDR3 is made up of 14 amino acids. Germline V CDR1 and CDR2: DFQATT, SNEGSKA (reference sequence).

The chain couples TRBV9 to TRBJ1-1; tentatively, D is TRBD1 (6 bases). CDR1 and CDR2 from the germline V gene are SGDLS and YYNGEE. V gave up 4 bases and J gave up 4 bases, with 17 bases separating them. CDR3 length equals 15 residues. The CDR3 DNA reads as TGTGCCAGCAGCCGCCGGGACAACAAGAGCACTGAAGCTTTCTTT. Translated, it gives CASSRRDNKSTEAFF. The full variable domain, with the rest looked up from reference TRBV9 and TRBJ1-1, is DSGVTQTPKHLITATGQRVTLRCSPRSGDLSVYWYQQSLDQGLQFLIQYYNGEERAKGNILERFSAQQFPDLHSELNLSSLELGDSALYFCASSRRDNKSTEAFFGQGTRLTVV.

This clonotype was observed a handful of times. The chain couples TRBV10-3 to TRBJ1-6, with 9 bases fitting TRBD1. Germline values: CDR1 ENHRY, CDR2 SYGVKD. The CDR3 runs to 16 residues. Trimming cost V 1 base and J 6 bases; bases outside gene matches: 4. The CDR3 nucleotides are TGTGCCATCAGTGAGTGGGGACAGGGATCTAATTCACCCCTCCACTTT. Translating it yields CAISEWGQGSNSPLHF.

This clonotype was counted between two and nine times. The V gene is TRBV6-1, the J gene TRBJ2-7, with D uncertain. Trimming pared 6 bases from V and 6 bases from J, leaving 30 bases between. Germline CDR1 and CDR2: MNHNS and SASEGT. The CDR3 extends over 18 amino acids. Here the CDR3 reads CASRIDPAKVILGSEQYF. The CDR3, as DNA: TGTGCCAGCAGAATTGACCCTGCGAAGGTTATTCTCGGATCCGAGCAGTACTTC.

V gene TRBV12-3 or TRBV12-4 combines with J gene TRBJ2-4; D remains unclear. The CDR3 extends over 15 amino acids. Trimming pared 5 bases from V and 6 bases from J, leaving 17 bases between. This CDR3 reads CASSSSGRSRNIQYF. The CDR3 DNA sequence: TGTGCCAGCAGTAGTTCCGGGCGCAGTCGAAACATTCAGTACTTC.

There are a few counts of this clonotype. This chain uses TRBV3-1 with TRBJ2-1; 8 nucleotides match TRBD1. The germline CDR1 and CDR2 sequences are LGHDT and YNNKEL (reference sequence). The CDR3 has 15 amino acids. V trimming: 1 base; J trimming: 6 bases; junction bases outside the gene matches: 5. In nucleotides, the CDR3 is TGTGCCAGCAGCCAAGGACAGGGGACAGCCAATGAGCAGTTCTTC. This gives the protein CASSQGQGTANEQFF.

This chain connects TRBV6-6 to TRBJ1-2, with D perhaps TRBD1 (5 bases). V was trimmed by 6 bases and J by 6 bases, leaving 14 bases between them. Germline loops: CDR1 MNHNY, CDR2 SVGAGI (reference sequence). The CDR3 spans 13 residues. The CDR3 sequence: CASRRKGDDGYTF. The DNA for the CDR3 is TGTGCCAGCAGACGAAAAGGGGACGATGGCTACACCTTC.